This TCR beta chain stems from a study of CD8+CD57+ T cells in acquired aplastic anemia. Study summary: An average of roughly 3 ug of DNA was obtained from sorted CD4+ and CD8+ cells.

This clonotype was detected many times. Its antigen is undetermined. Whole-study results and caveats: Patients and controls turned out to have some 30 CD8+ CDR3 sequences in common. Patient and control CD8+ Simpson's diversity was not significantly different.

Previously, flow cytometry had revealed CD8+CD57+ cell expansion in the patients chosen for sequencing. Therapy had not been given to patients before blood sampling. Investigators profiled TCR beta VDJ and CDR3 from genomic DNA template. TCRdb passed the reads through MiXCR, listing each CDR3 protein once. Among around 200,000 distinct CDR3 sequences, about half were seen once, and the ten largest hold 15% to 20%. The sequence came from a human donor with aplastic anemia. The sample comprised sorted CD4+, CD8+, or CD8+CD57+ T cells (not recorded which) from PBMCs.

CDR3 nucleotide sequence: TGTGCCTGGAGGCAGACGGATTATAATTCACCCCTCCACTTT. Encoded protein: CAWRQTDYNSPLHF. The chain uses TRBV30 and TRBJ1-6; D uncertain. CDR3 length: 14 residues. V dropped 3 bases and J dropped 4 bases, with 10 bases sitting between them. Germline loops: CDR1 GTSNPN, CDR2 SVGIG (reference sequence).